One sample yielded the 18 T cell receptor beta chains listed below, sequenced in a study of T-cell reconstitution after alpha-beta-depleted transplantation in children. It was with unique molecular identifiers that the TCRbeta library was prepared. TCRdb re-derived calls from the PCR reads in MiXCR, one entry per CDR3 protein. The data hold fewer than 350,000 distinct CDR3 sequences, with around 10% observed a single time. Sequenced here: PBMCs, sampled before TCRalphabeta/CD19-depleted stem cell transplant. These receptors were collected from a boy under two years old with acute myeloid leukemia, due to receive a stem cell transplant.

This clonotype occurred many times. The chain employs TRBV29-1 and TRBJ1-5, with a tentative D call TRBD1 (5 bases). Germline V gene lookup returns CDR1 SQVTM and CDR2 ANQGSEA. With 4 bases removed from V and 5 bases from J, the gap between germline ends came to 12 bases. The CDR3 spans 13 residues. In DNA form, the CDR3 reads TGCAGCGTTGGTATCAGGGAGGATCAGCCCCAGCATTTT. This gives the protein CSVGIREDQPQHF.

This chain uses TRBV30 with TRBJ1-1, with D uncertain. Trimming took off 6 bases at V and 7 bases at J, with 15 bases between the two ends. This CDR3 is 12 amino acids long. Germline V gene data show CDR1 as GTSNPN and CDR2 as SVGIG (reference sequence). CDR3 region: CACRKRVLEAFF. The CDR3 nucleotides read TGTGCCTGCAGAAAAAGGGTCCTTGAAGCTTTCTTT. Full variable domain (missing parts from reference TRBV30 and TRBJ1-1): SQTIHQWPATLVQPVGSPLSLECTVEGTSNPNLYWYRQAAGRGLQLLFYSVGIGQISSEVPQNLSASRPQDRQFILSSKKLLLSDSGFYLCACRKRVLEAFFGQGTRLTVV.

The table lists this clonotype with a few counts. The chain has TRBV20-1 and TRBJ1-4; a weak D match, TRBD1 (6 bases). This CDR3 contains 14 residues. V gave up 6 bases and J gave up 4 bases, with 15 bases separating them. Germline-derived CDR1 and CDR2 are DFQATT and SNEGSKA (reference sequence). CDR3 in amino acids: CSASSGTINEKLFF. The CDR3, as DNA: TGCAGTGCCTCCTCCGGGACAATTAATGAAAAACTGTTTTTT.

This clonotype was picked up many times. The rearrangement joins TRBV12-3 or TRBV12-4 to TRBJ1-3, with D uncertain. There are 13 residues in the CDR3. Trimming stripped 5 bases from V and 3 bases from J, with 8 bases between. CDR3 loop: CASSRGGGNTIYF. CDR3 bases: TGTGCCAGCAGTCGGGGAGGTGGAAACACCATATATTTT.

V and J are TRBV7-9 and TRBJ2-6; the D is unclear. Germline lookup yields CDR1 SEHNR and CDR2 FQNEAQ (reference sequence). Trimming pared 6 bases from V and 0 bases from J, leaving 6 bases between. The CDR3 is made up of 14 amino acids. CDR3 coding DNA: TGTGCCAGCAGTCAGAACTCTGGGGCCAACGTCCTGACTTTC. Encoded protein: CASSQNSGANVLTF.

This clonotype was seen more than once but under ten times. The J gene is TRBJ2-3, the V gene TRBV7-2; 8 bases are shared with TRBD2. V shed 5 bases, J shed 2 bases, and the junction held 12 bases outside the gene matches. The CDR3 totals 17 residues. Germline V gene data show CDR1 as SGHTA and CDR2 as FQGNSA. CDR3 sequence reads: CASSLRSTSAITDTQYF. CDR3 DNA sequence: TGTGCCAGCAGCCTTCGGTCGACTAGCGCCATCACAGATACGCAGTATTTT. Using reference TRBV7-2 and TRBJ2-3 for the parts outside the CDR3, the full variable domain is GAGVSQSPSNKVTEKGKDVELRCDPISGHTALYWYRQSLGQGLEFLIYFQGNSAPDKSGLPSDRFSAERTGGSVSTLTIQRTQQEDSAVYLCASSLRSTSAITDTQYFGPGTRLTVL.

This clonotype has at least ten counts. V gene TRBV27 combines with J gene TRBJ2-3, with D possibly TRBD2 on 6 matching bases. V lost 0 bases and J lost 3, with 13 bases in between. CDR1 is MNHEY, CDR2 SMNVEV, per germline (reference sequence). The CDR3 runs to 16 residues. CDR3 DNA: TGTGCCAGCAGTTTATCGTCTAGCGCTGGTACAGATACGCAGTATTTT. Protein sequence: CASSLSSSAGTDTQYF.

This clonotype was seen many times. The V and J genes are TRBV20-1 and TRBJ2-7; D may match TRBD1 or TRBD2 (5 bases each). The V end lost 0 bases, the J end lost 0 bases, and 15 bases lay between the germline ends. Germline loops: CDR1 DFQATT, CDR2 SNEGSKA (reference sequence). This CDR3 spans 16 amino acids. CDR3 DNA: TGCAGTGCTAGAGATCCGCCCGGGACCATCTCCTACGAGCAGTACTTC. It encodes CSARDPPGTISYEQYF.

This clonotype was seen many times. The chain has TRBV4-3 and TRBJ2-3; TRBD1 agrees at 9 bases. Per the germline V gene, CDR1 is LGHNA and CDR2 is YSLEER. The CDR3 runs 14 residues. Unmatched junction bases numbered 4, after V lost 5 bases and J lost 4 bases. The CDR3 spells CASSSWTGADTQYF. In nucleotides, the CDR3 is TGCGCCAGCAGCTCTTGGACAGGGGCAGATACGCAGTATTTT.

This clonotype was seen more than once but under ten times. This chain uses TRBV4-3 with TRBJ2-7, with a possible D match to TRBD1 (6 bases). CDR3 length equals 16 residues. Germline-derived CDR1 and CDR2 are LGHNA and YSLEER. V shed 1 base and J shed 5 bases, with 18 bases lying between them. The CDR3 region has the DNA TGCGCCAGCAGCCAAGCCTCAGGGGTGCCTTCGAACGAGCAGTACTTC. As protein: CASSQASGVPSNEQYF.

This clonotype has at least ten counts. The V and J genes are TRBV5-5 and TRBJ2-7; D is perhaps TRBD1 or TRBD2 (6 bases each). Germline CDR1 reads SGHKS; CDR2 reads YYEKEE (reference sequence). V gave up 4 bases and J gave up 0 bases, with 17 bases separating them. This CDR3 has 16 amino acids. In DNA, the CDR3 is TGTGCCAGCAGCACAGGGCCCGGGGGAGCCTCCTACGAGCAGTACTTC. It yields the protein CASSTGPGGASYEQYF. The whole variable domain, filled in from reference TRBV5-5 and TRBJ2-7, reads DAGVTQSPTHLIKTRGQQVTLRCSPISGHKSVSWYQQVLGQGPQFIFQYYEKEERGRGNFPDRFSARQFPNYSSELNVNALLLGDSALYLCASSTGPGGASYEQYFGPGTRLTVT.

This clonotype was seen repeatedly, ten times or more. V and J are TRBV25-1 and TRBJ2-5; 8 nucleotides match TRBD2. The V gene's germline CDR1 is MGHDK and CDR2 SYGVNS. Trimming took 2 bases from V and 5 from J; bases not matched to a gene: 1. This CDR3 is 13 amino acids long. The CDR3 sequence is CASSEPGGETQYF. The CDR3 nucleotides read TGTGCCAGCAGTGAACCGGGAGGGGAGACCCAGTACTTC.

This clonotype was recorded a few times. The chain couples TRBV9 to TRBJ2-2; TRBD2 agrees at 15 bases. The junction had 6 bases not matched to a gene; V was cut back by 2 bases and J by 1 base. The CDR3 is 19 amino acids. CDR1 is SGDLS, CDR2 YYNGEE, per germline. The CDR3 DNA is TGTGCCAGCAGCGTCATACCGGGACTAGCGGGAGGGAACACCGGGGAGCTGTTTTTT. It is translated as CASSVIPGLAGGNTGELFF.

This clonotype was found many times. The J gene is TRBJ2-5, the V gene TRBV4-2; 10 nucleotides match TRBD2. This CDR3 spans 19 amino acids. Germline CDR1 is LGHNA and CDR2 is YNFKEQ. Trimming cost V 3 bases and J 1 base; bases outside gene matches: 14. The CDR3 region is CASSQAGLAESVVQETQYF. The CDR3 nucleotides read TGTGCCAGCAGCCAGGCCGGACTAGCGGAGAGCGTGGTCCAAGAGACCCAGTACTTC.

This clonotype was detected many times. V gene TRBV11-2 combines with J gene TRBJ2-1; 8 positions agree with TRBD1. Germline CDR1 and CDR2: SGHAT and FQNNGV. V lost 3 bases and J lost 4; bases outside the gene matches: 5. The CDR3 sequence is 15 residues long. The CDR3 DNA sequence: TGTGCCAGCAGCTTTCCCGGGACAGGTTACAATGAGCAGTTCTTC. Its translation is CASSFPGTGYNEQFF.

This clonotype was recorded at least ten times. CDR3 sequence reads: CSVGVSGREGIYNEQFF. Here the CDR3 DNA reads TGCAGCGTTGGTGTTAGCGGGAGGGAAGGGATTTACAATGAGCAGTTCTTC. The chain is built from TRBV29-1 and TRBJ2-1, with 11 bases identical to TRBD2. J gave up 4 bases and V 4 bases, and 12 bases lay outside the gene matches. The CDR3 extends over 17 amino acids. The germline V gene encodes CDR1 SQVTM and CDR2 ANQGSEA.

This clonotype was seen at least ten times. The rearrangement joins TRBV3-1 to TRBJ2-3; unclear D gene. Per the germline V gene, CDR1 is LGHDT and CDR2 is YNNKEL (reference sequence). CDR3 length equals 17 residues. V was cut by 3 bases and J by 2 bases, with 18 bases left in between. CDR3 loop: CASSHPIRERNTDTQYF. The CDR3 DNA reads as TGTGCCAGCAGCCACCCCATCAGAGAGAGGAACACAGATACGCAGTATTTT.

This clonotype was seen many times. The CDR3 nucleotides are TGTGCCAGCAGTATGCGGGAGCCCGACGAGCAGTACTTC. Translated, it gives CASSMREPDEQYF. The chain couples TRBV12-3 or TRBV12-4 to TRBJ2-7; TRBD2 matches at 7 bases. J gave up 5 bases and V 5 bases, and 6 bases lay outside the gene matches. The CDR3 sequence is 13 residues long.